The clone carrying this T cell receptor beta chain was detected once. Its antigen is not known. UMIs and sample barcodes were carried by the TCR alpha and TCR beta cDNA libraries that 5'RACE produced using constant-segment primers. MiXCR, run by TCRdb on the 5' RACE reads, gives a single entry per CDR3 protein. The sample consists of some 190,000 distinct CDR3 sequences, around 18% of them appearing once. This sample was included in a study of T-cell memory formation after mild COVID-19. Across the study: TCR clusters showed largely donor specificity.

Study-level results: Shrinking CD4+ clones resided mostly in CM and EM, and CD8+ ones in EMRA. In pre-infection memory, a portion of responding clones appeared, which suggested that cross-reactive memory joined.

This sequence originates from an adult woman who had mild COVID-19 (a few samples of this study predate the infection). Cell type and time point are not known. The source material was PBMCs or a T cell subset sorted from them (not recorded which).

CDR3 sequence (DNA): TGTGCCAGCAGCGTGAGTGGCCTGCGGGAGACCCAGTACTTC. Its translation: CASSVSGLRETQYF. The chain has TRBV9 and TRBJ2-5; D is unclear. This CDR3 has 14 amino acids. CDR1 is SGDLS and CDR2 is YYNGEE in the germline V gene. With 2 bases removed from V and 5 bases from J, the gap between germline ends came to 13 bases.